Below are 20 T cell receptor beta chains sequenced from a single sample in a study of OX40 agonist ivuxolimab in advanced cancers. The library was generated by the immunoSEQ multiplex PCR assay. TCRdb limited this immuneACCESS table to in-frame rearrangements with V and J called. A share of clones is missing; checked studies link under half to unresolved V genes, and the rest is unexplained. The sample table lists roughly 110,000 clones, 75% to 95% of them with a count of one. The ten largest clones take up about 1.2% of the sample. The sample was CD4+ or CD8+ T cells sorted from blood, taken in a trial of the OX40 agonist ivuxolimab. The receptors stem from an adult with an advanced solid tumor such as melanoma, head and neck, liver or kidney cancer.

The chain employs TRBV9 and TRBJ2-1; TRBD2 matches 9 bases. Germline CDR1 reads SGDLS; CDR2 reads YYNGEE. The trim removed 0 bases at V and 9 bases at J, leaving 4 bases unmatched. This CDR3 is built from 14 residues. The CDR3 region is CASSVGGRATEQFF. The DNA for the CDR3 is TGTGCCAGCAGCGTAGGCGGGAGGGCCACTGAGCAGTTCTTC. Full variable domain (remainder filled in from reference TRBV9 and TRBJ2-1): DSGVTQTPKHLITATGQRVTLRCSPRSGDLSVYWYQQSLDQGLQFLIQYYNGEERAKGNILERFSAQQFPDLHSELNLSSLELGDSALYFCASSVGGRATEQFFGPGTRLTVL.

The J gene is TRBJ2-7, the V gene TRBV9, with D perhaps TRBD2 (5 bases). The CDR3 loop spans 14 amino acids. The V gene lost 1 base and the J gene lost 2 bases, with 10 bases spanning the gap. Germline V gene data show CDR1 as SGDLS and CDR2 as YYNGEE. CDR3 region: CASSVLEGAYEQYF. The CDR3 bases are TGTGCCAGCAGCGTACTTGAGGGAGCCTACGAGCAGTACTTC. The complete variable domain, with remaining parts taken from reference TRBV9 and TRBJ2-7, reads DSGVTQTPKHLITATGQRVTLRCSPRSGDLSVYWYQQSLDQGLQFLIQYYNGEERAKGNILERFSAQQFPDLHSELNLSSLELGDSALYFCASSVLEGAYEQYFGPGTRLTVT.

This chain joins TRBV10-3 and TRBJ1-1; D uncertain. The CDR3 spans 15 residues. The V and J ends lost 0 bases and 6 bases respectively, with 14 bases between them. From germline, CDR1 is ENHRY and CDR2 SYGVKD. The DNA for the CDR3 is TGTGCCATCAGTGAGTCTAGGGCAGGAGTAGCTGAAGCTTTCTTT. Its translation: CAISESRAGVAEAFF.

The gene calls are TRBV28 and TRBJ1-3, with D maybe TRBD1 (6 bases). Trimming removed 7 bases at V and 4 bases at J, with 17 bases between. The CDR3 contains 15 residues. Germline assignment: CDR1 MDHEN and CDR2 SYDVKM. This CDR3 is CASTPGGATGNTIYF. Written as DNA, the CDR3 is TGTGCCAGCACTCCTGGGGGGGCTACCGGAAACACCATATATTTT.

The table lists this clone with a count of one. DNA for the CDR3: TGTGCCAGCAGTGAAGGCGACCGCGGGAGACCCACCGGGGAGCTGTTTTTT. This gives the protein CASSEGDRGRPTGELFF. The J gene is TRBJ2-2, the V gene TRBV6-1; 7 bases are shared with TRBD2. The CDR3 loop spans 17 amino acids. From germline, CDR1 is MNHNS and CDR2 SASEGT. Germline trimming cut 1 base from V and 4 bases from J; bases unmatched to any gene: 9.

This clone was found a few times. This chain joins TRBV19 and TRBJ1-2, with 11 nucleotides matching TRBD1. The V segment lost 4 bases and the J segment 3 bases; nucleotides outside the gene matches: 7. The CDR3 spans 16 residues. CDR1 and CDR2 from the germline V gene are LNHDA and SQIVND (reference sequence). CDR3 amino acids: CASSTFPGQGDYGYTF. CDR3 coding DNA: TGTGCCAGTAGTACCTTTCCGGGACAGGGGGACTATGGCTACACCTTC.

V gene TRBV14 combines with J gene TRBJ2-1, with 11 nucleotides matching TRBD2. V trimming: 0 bases; J trimming: 5 bases; junction bases outside the gene matches: 9. This CDR3 region has 18 residues. Germline V gives CDR1 SGHDN, CDR2 FVKESK. Here the CDR3 DNA reads TGTGCCAGCAGCCAAGACAGGGGGCTGGGACTAGCGGACAATGAGCAGTTCTTC. Translation gives CASSQDRGLGLADNEQFF.

This clone was observed a few times. The chain uses TRBV4-1 and TRBJ1-2; TRBD1 is a possible D gene (5 bases). Germline V gene data show CDR1 as MGHRA and CDR2 as YSYEKL. V was trimmed by 1 base and J by 2 bases, leaving 14 bases between them. The CDR3 has 16 amino acids. CDR3 in DNA: TGCGCCAGCAGCCAAGGTCGCTGGGAGGGGAACTATGGCTACACCTTC. Encoded protein: CASSQGRWEGNYGYTF.

Only one count was recorded for this clone. The rearrangement uses TRBV27 and TRBJ2-7; unclear D gene. The CDR3 loop spans 12 amino acids. Trimming removed 6 bases at V and 0 bases at J, with 6 bases between. In germline, CDR1 is MNHEY, CDR2 SMNVEV (reference sequence). CDR3 sequence reads: CASSKPSYEQYF. CDR3 nucleotide sequence: TGTGCCAGCAGCAAGCCCTCCTACGAGCAGTACTTC.

V and J are TRBV6-5 and TRBJ2-1, with a possible D match to TRBD1 (8 bases). The V gene's germline CDR1 is MNHEY and CDR2 SVGAGI. The CDR3 totals 15 residues. The V end was cut by 5 bases, the J end by 6 bases, with 17 bases between. CDR3 protein: CASSTGGGPGNEQFF. The CDR3 region has the DNA TGTGCCAGCAGTACAGGGGGAGGGCCGGGCAATGAGCAGTTCTTC.

The chain couples TRBV4-1 to TRBJ2-1, with a possible D match to TRBD2 (6 bases). The CDR3 consists of 18 residues. V was cut by 4 bases and J by 1 base, with 20 bases left in between. CDR1 and CDR2 (germline): MGHRA, YSYEKL. The CDR3 protein is CASSLMTPGLSSYNEQFF. CDR3 in DNA: TGCGCCAGCAGCCTTATGACCCCGGGACTGTCATCCTACAATGAGCAGTTCTTC.

The gene calls are TRBV7-8 and TRBJ1-3, with D perhaps matching TRBD1 (6 bases). Trimming shortened V by 0 bases and J by 4 bases, and 10 bases separated the two germline ends. The CDR3 extends over 15 amino acids. The germline V gene encodes CDR1 SGHVS and CDR2 FQNEAQ. This CDR3 is CASSLAQGLGNTIYF. The CDR3, as DNA: TGTGCCAGCAGCTTAGCCCAGGGGCTGGGAAACACCATATATTTT.

The V call is TRBV19, the J call TRBJ1-2, with 7 bases fitting TRBD1. Germline V gives CDR1 LNHDA, CDR2 SQIVND (reference sequence). V lost 4 bases, J lost 5 bases, and 7 bases stayed unmatched. This CDR3 has 14 residues. Here the CDR3 reads CASSKQGLGYGYTF. The DNA of the CDR3 is TGTGCCAGTAGTAAACAGGGGCTCGGGTATGGCTACACCTTC.

The chain couples TRBV7-6 to TRBJ1-1; D is unclear. The length of the CDR3 is 13 residues. Germline CDR1 and CDR2: SGHVS and FNYEAQ. The V gene lost 6 bases and the J gene lost 2 bases, with 10 bases spanning the gap. In nucleotides, the CDR3 is TGTGCCAGCAGTTCGAACCCTAACACTGAAGCTTTCTTT. Translation gives CASSSNPNTEAFF. Full variable domain (outside the CDR3, taken from reference TRBV7-6 and TRBJ1-1): GAGVSQSPRYKVTKRGQDVALRCDPISGHVSLYWYRQALGQGPEFLTYFNYEAQQDKSGLPNDRFSAERPEGSISTLTIQRTEQRDSAMYRCASSSNPNTEAFFGQGTRLTVV.

V is TRBV2 and J is TRBJ1-2, with D possibly being TRBD1 (6 bases). The CDR3 is made up of 17 amino acids. V was cut by 6 bases and J by 0 bases, with 20 bases left in between. The germline gives CDR1 SNHLY, CDR2 FYNNEI. The CDR3 DNA sequence: TGTGCCAGCAGGGCCAGGGGATCCGTTCTGACTAACTATGGCTACACCTTC. Protein product: CASRARGSVLTNYGYTF.

The genes are TRBV27 and TRBJ1-5; possibly TRBD1 for D (6 bases). Germline assignment: CDR1 MNHEY and CDR2 SMNVEV (reference sequence). This CDR3 comprises 16 residues. Trimming cost V 3 bases and J 2 bases, with 14 bases left between them. The chain's CDR3 is CASSFFAGVGNQPQHF. The CDR3 bases are TGTGCCAGCAGTTTTTTCGCAGGGGTGGGCAATCAGCCCCAGCATTTT.

V gene TRBV28 combines with J gene TRBJ2-1; D is uncertain. Trimming took off 7 bases at V and 2 bases at J, with 3 bases between the two ends. This CDR3 has 11 amino acids. CDR1 MDHEN and CDR2 SYDVKM come from the germline V gene. The CDR3 loop reads CASMAYNEQFF. The DNA of the CDR3 is TGTGCCAGCATGGCCTACAATGAGCAGTTCTTC.

V is TRBV5-1 and J is TRBJ2-3; D is ambiguous. The V end lost 4 bases, the J end lost 3 bases, and 12 bases lay between the germline ends. From germline, CDR1 is SGHRS and CDR2 YFSETQ. CDR3 length equals 14 residues. DNA for the CDR3: TGCGCCAGCAGCAAGGACCACGCGACAGATACGCAGTATTTT. Its translation is CASSKDHATDTQYF.

The chain carries TRBV5-1 and TRBJ1-1, with 11 bases aligning to TRBD1. From germline, CDR1 is SGHRS and CDR2 YFSETQ. The CDR3 runs 14 residues. The trim removed 3 bases at V and 10 bases at J, leaving 8 bases unmatched. CDR3 sequence reads: CASSSGQGGIGAFF. In nucleotides, the CDR3 is TGCGCCAGCAGCTCGGGACAGGGGGGTATAGGAGCTTTCTTT.

V and J are TRBV7-2 and TRBJ2-2, with D possibly TRBD2 on 5 matching bases. The ends were cut back, 1 base at V and 4 bases at J, with 13 bases in the middle. Germline-derived CDR1 and CDR2 are SGHTA and FQGNSA. This CDR3 has 16 amino acids. CDR3 amino acids: CASSLDPGIGTGELFF. DNA of the CDR3: TGTGCCAGCAGCTTAGATCCGGGGATAGGCACCGGGGAGCTGTTTTTT.